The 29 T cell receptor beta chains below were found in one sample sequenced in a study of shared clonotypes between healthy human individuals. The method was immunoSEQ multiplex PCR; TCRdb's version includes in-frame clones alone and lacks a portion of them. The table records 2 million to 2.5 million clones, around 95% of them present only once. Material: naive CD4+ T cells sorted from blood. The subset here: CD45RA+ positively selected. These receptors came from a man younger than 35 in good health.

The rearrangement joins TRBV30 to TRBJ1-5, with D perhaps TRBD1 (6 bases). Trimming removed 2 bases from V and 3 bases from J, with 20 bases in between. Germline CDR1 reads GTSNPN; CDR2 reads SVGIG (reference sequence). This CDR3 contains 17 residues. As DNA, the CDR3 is TGTGCCTGGAGTCGAGGCTGGGGGGCCAGTGACAATCAGCCCCAGCATTTT. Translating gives CAWSRGWGASDNQPQHF.

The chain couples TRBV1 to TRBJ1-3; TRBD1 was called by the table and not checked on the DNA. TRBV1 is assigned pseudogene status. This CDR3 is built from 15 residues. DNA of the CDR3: TGCACCAGCAGCAGGGCTTCAGGGACTGGAAACACCATATATTTT. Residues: CTSSRASGTGNTIYF.

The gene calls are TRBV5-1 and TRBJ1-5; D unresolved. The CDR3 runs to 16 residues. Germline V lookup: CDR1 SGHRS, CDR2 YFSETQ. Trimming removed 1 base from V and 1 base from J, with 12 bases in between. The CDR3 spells CASSLFALGSNQPQHF. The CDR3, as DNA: TGCGCCAGCAGCTTGTTTGCGTTGGGCAGCAATCAGCCCCAGCATTTT.

Here the CDR3 DNA reads TGTGCCAGCAGCGCGATGCCTGGGACAGGGACCGGGGAGCTGTTTTTT. It encodes CASSAMPGTGTGELFF. The rearrangement uses TRBV21-1 and TRBJ2-2; the table names TRBD1, a call not compared with the DNA. TRBV21-1 is a pseudogene locus. This CDR3 region has 16 residues.

The DNA of the CDR3 is TGTGCCAGCAGCTCTAGACAGGCCGTCGGCGTGTATGGCTACACCTTC. Protein product: CASSSRQAVGVYGYTF. The rearrangement uses TRBV5-4 and TRBJ1-2, with a tentative D call TRBD1 (6 bases). The germline gives CDR1 SGHNT, CDR2 YYREEE (reference sequence). Trimming took 3 bases from V and 5 from J, leaving 20 bases between them. The CDR3 runs 16 residues.

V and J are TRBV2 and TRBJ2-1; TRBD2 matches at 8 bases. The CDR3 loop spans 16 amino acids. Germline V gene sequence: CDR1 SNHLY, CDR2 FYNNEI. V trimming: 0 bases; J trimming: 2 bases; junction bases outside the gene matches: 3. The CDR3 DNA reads TGTGCCAGCAGTGAAGCTTCGGGGGGGGCCTACAATGAGCAGTTCTTC. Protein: CASSEASGGAYNEQFF. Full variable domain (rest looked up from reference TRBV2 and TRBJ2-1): EPEVTQTPSHQVTQMGQEVILRCVPISNHLYFYWYRQILGQKVEFLVSFYNNEISEKSEIFDDQFSVERPDGSNFTLKIRSTKLEDSAMYFCASSEASGGAYNEQFFGPGTRLTVL.

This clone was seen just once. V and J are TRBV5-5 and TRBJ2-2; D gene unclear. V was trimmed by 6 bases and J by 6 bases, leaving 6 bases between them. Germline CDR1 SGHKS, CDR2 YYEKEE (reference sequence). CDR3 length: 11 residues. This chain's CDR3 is CASTLSGELFF. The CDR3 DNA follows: TGTGCCAGCACTCTTTCCGGGGAGCTGTTTTTT.

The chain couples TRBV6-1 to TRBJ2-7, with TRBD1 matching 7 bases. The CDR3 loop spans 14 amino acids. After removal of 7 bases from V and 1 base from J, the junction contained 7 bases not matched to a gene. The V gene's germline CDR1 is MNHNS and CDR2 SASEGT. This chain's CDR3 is CASNPRQGSYEQYF. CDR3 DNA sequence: TGTGCCAGCAATCCGAGACAGGGATCCTACGAGCAGTACTTC.

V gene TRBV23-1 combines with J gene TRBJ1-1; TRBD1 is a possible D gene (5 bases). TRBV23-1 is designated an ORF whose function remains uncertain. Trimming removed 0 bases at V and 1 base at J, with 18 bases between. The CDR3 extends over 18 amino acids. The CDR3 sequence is CASSQSRDFGSSNTEAFF. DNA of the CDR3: TGCGCCAGCAGTCAATCTCGGGACTTTGGCAGCTCGAACACTGAAGCTTTCTTT.

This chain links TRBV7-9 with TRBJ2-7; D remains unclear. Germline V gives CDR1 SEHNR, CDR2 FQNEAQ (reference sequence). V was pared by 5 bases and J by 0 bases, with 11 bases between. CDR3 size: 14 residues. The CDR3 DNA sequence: TGTGCCAGCAGCGTCGACGGTGCCTCCTACGAGCAGTACTTC. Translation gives CASSVDGASYEQYF.

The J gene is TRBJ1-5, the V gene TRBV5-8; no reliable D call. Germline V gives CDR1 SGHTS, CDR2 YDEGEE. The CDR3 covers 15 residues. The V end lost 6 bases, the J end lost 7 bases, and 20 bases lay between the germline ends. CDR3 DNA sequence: TGTGCCAGCACCGAGACCGGCGGAGGGAACCAGCCCCAGCATTTT. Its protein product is CASTETGGGNQPQHF.

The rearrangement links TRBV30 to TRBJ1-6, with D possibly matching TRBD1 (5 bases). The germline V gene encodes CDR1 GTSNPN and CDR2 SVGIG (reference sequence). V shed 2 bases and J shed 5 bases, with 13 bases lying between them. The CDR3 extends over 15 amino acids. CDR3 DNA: TGTGCCTGGAGTCCCCGTAAGACAGATAATTCACCCCTCCACTTT. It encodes CAWSPRKTDNSPLHF.

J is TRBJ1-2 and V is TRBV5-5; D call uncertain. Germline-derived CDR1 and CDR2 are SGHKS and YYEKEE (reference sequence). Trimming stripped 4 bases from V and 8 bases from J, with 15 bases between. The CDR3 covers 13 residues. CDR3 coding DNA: TGTGCCAGCAGCCCTCCTCTCGTGGGGGGCTACACCTTC. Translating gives CASSPPLVGGYTF.

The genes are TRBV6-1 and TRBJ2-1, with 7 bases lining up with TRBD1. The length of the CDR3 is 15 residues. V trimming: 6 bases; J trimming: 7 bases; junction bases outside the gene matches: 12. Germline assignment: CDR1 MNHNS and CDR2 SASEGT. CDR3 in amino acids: CASSYPGTVSNEQFF. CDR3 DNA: TGTGCCAGCAGCTACCCCGGGACAGTGTCAAATGAGCAGTTCTTC.

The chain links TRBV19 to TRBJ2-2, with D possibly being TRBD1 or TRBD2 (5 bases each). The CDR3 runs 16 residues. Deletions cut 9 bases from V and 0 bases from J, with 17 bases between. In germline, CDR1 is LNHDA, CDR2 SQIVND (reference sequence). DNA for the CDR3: TGTGCCAGCACCCGGGGAATAGGGGCGAACACCGGGGAGCTGTTTTTT. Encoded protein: CASTRGIGANTGELFF.

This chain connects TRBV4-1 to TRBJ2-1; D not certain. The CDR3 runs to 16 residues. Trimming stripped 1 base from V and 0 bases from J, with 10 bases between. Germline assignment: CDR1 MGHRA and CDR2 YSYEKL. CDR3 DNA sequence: TGCGCCAGCAGCCAAGTAGGACGGAGCTCCTACAATGAGCAGTTCTTC. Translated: CASSQVGRSSYNEQFF.

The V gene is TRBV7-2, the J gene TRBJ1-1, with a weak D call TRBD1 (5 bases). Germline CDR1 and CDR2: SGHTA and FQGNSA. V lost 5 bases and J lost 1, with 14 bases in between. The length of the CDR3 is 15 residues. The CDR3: CASSQRGQGNTEAFF. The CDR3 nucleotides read TGTGCCAGCAGCCAGAGAGGTCAGGGGAACACTGAAGCTTTCTTT.

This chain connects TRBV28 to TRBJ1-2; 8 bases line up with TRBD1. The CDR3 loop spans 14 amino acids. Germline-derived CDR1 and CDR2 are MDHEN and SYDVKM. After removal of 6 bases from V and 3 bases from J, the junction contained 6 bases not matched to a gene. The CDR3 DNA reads TGTGCCAGCAGCCCAGGGGGCTTAGACTATGGCTACACCTTC. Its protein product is CASSPGGLDYGYTF.

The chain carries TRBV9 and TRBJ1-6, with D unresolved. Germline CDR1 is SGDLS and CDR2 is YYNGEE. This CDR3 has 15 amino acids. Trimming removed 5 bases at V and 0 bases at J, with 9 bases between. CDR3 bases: TGTGCCAGCAGTCTCGGGAGCTCCTATAATTCACCCCTCCACTTT. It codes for CASSLGSSYNSPLHF. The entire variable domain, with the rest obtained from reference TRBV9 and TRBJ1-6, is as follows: DSGVTQTPKHLITATGQRVTLRCSPRSGDLSVYWYQQSLDQGLQFLIQYYNGEERAKGNILERFSAQQFPDLHSELNLSSLELGDSALYFCASSLGSSYNSPLHFGNGTRLTVT.

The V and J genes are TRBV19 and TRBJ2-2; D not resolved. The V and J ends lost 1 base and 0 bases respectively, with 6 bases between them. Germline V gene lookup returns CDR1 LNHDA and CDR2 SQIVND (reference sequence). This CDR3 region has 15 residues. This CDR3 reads CASSIGGANTGELFF. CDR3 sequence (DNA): TGTGCCAGTAGTATAGGAGGAGCGAACACCGGGGAGCTGTTTTTT.

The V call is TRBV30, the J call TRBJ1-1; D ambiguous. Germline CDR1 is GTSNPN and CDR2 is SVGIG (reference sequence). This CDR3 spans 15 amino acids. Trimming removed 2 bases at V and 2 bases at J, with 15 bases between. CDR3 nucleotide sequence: TGTGCCTGGAGTATTAAGGTGACTCCCAACACTGAAGCTTTCTTT. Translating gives CAWSIKVTPNTEAFF. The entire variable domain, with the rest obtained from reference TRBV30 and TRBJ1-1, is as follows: SQTIHQWPATLVQPVGSPLSLECTVEGTSNPNLYWYRQAAGRGLQLLFYSVGIGQISSEVPQNLSASRPQDRQFILSSKKLLLSDSGFYLCAWSIKVTPNTEAFFGQGTRLTVV.

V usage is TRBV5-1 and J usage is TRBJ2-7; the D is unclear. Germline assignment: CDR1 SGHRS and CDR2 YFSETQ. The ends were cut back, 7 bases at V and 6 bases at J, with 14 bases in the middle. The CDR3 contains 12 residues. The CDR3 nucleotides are TGCGCCAGCGGGTGGACGGGCTCCGAGCAGTACTTC. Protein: CASGWTGSEQYF.

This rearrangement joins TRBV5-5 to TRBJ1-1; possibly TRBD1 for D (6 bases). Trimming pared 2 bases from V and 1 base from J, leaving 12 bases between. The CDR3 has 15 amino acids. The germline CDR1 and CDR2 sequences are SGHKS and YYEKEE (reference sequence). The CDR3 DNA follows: TGTGCCAGCAGCTTCCCCGGGACACAGAACACTGAAGCTTTCTTT. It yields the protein CASSFPGTQNTEAFF.

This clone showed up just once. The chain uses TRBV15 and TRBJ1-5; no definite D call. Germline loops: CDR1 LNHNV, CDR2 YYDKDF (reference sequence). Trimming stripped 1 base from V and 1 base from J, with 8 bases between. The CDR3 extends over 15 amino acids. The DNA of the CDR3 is TGTGCCACCAGCAGAGGAGACAAGAGCAATCAGCCCCAGCATTTT. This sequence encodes CATSRGDKSNQPQHF. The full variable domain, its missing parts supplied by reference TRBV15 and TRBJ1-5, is DAMVIQNPRYQVTQFGKPVTLSCSQTLNHNVMYWYQQKSSQAPKLLFHYYDKDFNNEADTPDNFQSRRPNTSFCFLDIRSPGLGDTAMYLCATSRGDKSNQPQHFGDGTRLSIL.

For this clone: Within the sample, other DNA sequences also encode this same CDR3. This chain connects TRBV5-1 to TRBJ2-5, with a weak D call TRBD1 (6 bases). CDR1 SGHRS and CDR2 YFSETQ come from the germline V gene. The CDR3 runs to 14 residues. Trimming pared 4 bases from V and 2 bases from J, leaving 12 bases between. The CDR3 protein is CASSPGQRQETQYF. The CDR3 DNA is TGCGCCAGCAGCCCAGGACAGAGACAAGAGACCCAGTACTTC. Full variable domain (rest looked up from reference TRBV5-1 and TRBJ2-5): KAGVTQTPRYLIKTRGQQVTLSCSPISGHRSVSWYQQTPGQGLQFLFEYFSETQRNKGNFPGRFSGRQFSNSRSEMNVSTLELGDSALYLCASSPGQRQETQYFGPGTRLLVL.

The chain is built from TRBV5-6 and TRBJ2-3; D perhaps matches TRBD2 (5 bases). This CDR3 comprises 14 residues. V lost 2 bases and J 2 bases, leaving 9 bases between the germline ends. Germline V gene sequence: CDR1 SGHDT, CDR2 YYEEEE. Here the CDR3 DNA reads TGTGCCAGCAGCTTCGGACTTAACACAGATACGCAGTATTTT. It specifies CASSFGLNTDTQYF.

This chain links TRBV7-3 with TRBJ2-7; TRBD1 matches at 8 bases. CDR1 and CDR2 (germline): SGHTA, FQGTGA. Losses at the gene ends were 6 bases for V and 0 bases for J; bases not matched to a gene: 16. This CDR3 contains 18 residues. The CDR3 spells CASREPGQDPASSYEQYF. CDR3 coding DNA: TGTGCCAGCAGAGAACCGGGACAGGACCCGGCGAGCTCCTACGAGCAGTACTTC.

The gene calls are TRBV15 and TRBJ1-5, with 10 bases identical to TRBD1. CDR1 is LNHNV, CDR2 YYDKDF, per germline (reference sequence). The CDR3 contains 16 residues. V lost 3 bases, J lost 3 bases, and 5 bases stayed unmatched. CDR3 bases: TGTGCCACCAGCAGGCTTGGGACAGGGGTCAATCAGCCCCAGCATTTT. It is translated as CATSRLGTGVNQPQHF.

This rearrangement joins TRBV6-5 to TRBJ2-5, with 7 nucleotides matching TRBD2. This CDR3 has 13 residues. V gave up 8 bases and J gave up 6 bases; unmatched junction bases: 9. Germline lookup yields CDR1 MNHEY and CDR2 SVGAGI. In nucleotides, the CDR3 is TGTGCCAGCCTTGGGGCGGGGGAAAAGACCCAGTACTTC. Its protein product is CASLGAGEKTQYF.